This passage covers 6 T cell receptor beta chains from one sample sequenced in a study of cytomegalovirus exposure and HLA in healthy donors (TCRdb year 2017). The library came from the immunoSEQ multiplex PCR assay. A mixture of 60 forward primers for TCR Vbeta segments and 13 reverse primers for TCR Jbeta segments was used in the multiplex PCR. The table comes from immuneACCESS by way of TCRdb, which keeps in-frame sequences with V and J called. Part of the clones is missing from these tables; in studies checked, under half for an unresolved V gene and the rest for unknown reasons. The sample table contains 100,000 to 150,000 clones; only one count was recorded for approximately 85% of them. Jointly, the top ten make up over 1.5% of the sample. Sequenced input: PBMCs. These TCRs come from a boy aged 10-17 years in good health and CMV-seronegative.

This chain connects TRBV4-2 to TRBJ2-3, with 9 bases identical to TRBD2. CDR3 length equals 16 residues. The germline V gene has CDR1 LGHNA and CDR2 YNFKEQ. Trimming removed 0 bases from V and 7 bases from J; junction bases left unmatched: 8. CDR3 residues: CASSQEPGLATHTQYF. CDR3 nucleotides: TGTGCCAGCAGCCAAGAACCGGGACTAGCAACGCATACGCAGTATTTT.

A note on this clone: The junction departs from germline at one end; a sequencing error may be responsible. This chain links TRBV7-2 with TRBJ1-2, with D maybe TRBD1 (5 bases). Germline values: CDR1 SGHTA, CDR2 FQGNSA. The CDR3 sequence is 18 residues long. The CDR3 loop is CASGLAPNSRQINYGYTF. In nucleotides, the CDR3 is TGTGCCAGCGGCTTAGCGCCGAACTCCCGACAGATTAACTATGGCTACACCTTC.

This chain uses TRBV11-2 with TRBJ2-7; 10 bases map to TRBD1. There are 15 residues in the CDR3. Germline V gene data show CDR1 as SGHAT and CDR2 as FQNNGV. V trimming: 5 bases; J trimming: 6 bases; junction bases outside the gene matches: 10. The CDR3: CASSEPGQGSSEQYF. CDR3 in DNA: TGTGCCAGCAGCGAACCGGGACAGGGGAGCAGCGAGCAGTACTTC.

The J gene is TRBJ1-3, the V gene TRBV6-5; D gene unclear. Between the trimmed V and J ends, which lost 5 bases and 4 bases, there was a span of 15 bases. The germline V gene encodes CDR1 MNHEY and CDR2 SVGAGI. This CDR3 contains 15 residues. The CDR3 region is CASSKLSTVGNTIYF. In DNA form, the CDR3 reads TGTGCCAGCAGTAAACTTTCCACAGTCGGAAACACCATATATTTT.

The CDR3 protein is CASSLVISGRNTGELFF. The CDR3 nucleotides are TGTGCCAGCAGCTTAGTCATTAGCGGGAGGAACACCGGGGAGCTGTTTTTT. The chain couples TRBV7-8 to TRBJ2-2, with 9 nucleotides matching TRBD2. The CDR3 totals 17 residues. Germline V CDR1 and CDR2: SGHVS, FQNEAQ. V was clipped by 1 base and J by 1 base; unmatched bases: 4.

The chain couples TRBV6-5 to TRBJ1-6, with D possibly TRBD1 on 6 matching bases. The CDR3 spans 15 residues. Between the trimmed V and J ends, which lost 0 bases and 6 bases, there was a span of 9 bases. The germline V gene has CDR1 MNHEY and CDR2 SVGAGI. In nucleotides, the CDR3 is TGTGCCAGCAGTTACTCGGGACAACCTAATTCACCCCTCCACTTT. Translated, it gives CASSYSGQPNSPLHF.